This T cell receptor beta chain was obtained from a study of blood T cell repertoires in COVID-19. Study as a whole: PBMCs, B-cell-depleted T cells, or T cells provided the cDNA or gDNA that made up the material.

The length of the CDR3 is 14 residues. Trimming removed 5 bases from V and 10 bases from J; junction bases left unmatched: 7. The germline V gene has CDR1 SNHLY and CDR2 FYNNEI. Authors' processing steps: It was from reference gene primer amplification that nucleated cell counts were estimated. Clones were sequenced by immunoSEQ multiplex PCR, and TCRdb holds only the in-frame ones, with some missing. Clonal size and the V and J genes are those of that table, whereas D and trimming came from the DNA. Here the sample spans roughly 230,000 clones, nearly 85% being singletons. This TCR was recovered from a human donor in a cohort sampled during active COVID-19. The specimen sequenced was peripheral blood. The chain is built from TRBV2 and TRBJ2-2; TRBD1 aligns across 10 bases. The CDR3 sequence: CASSTGTGVEELFF. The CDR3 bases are TGTGCCAGCAGTACCGGGACAGGGGTAGAGGAGCTGTTTTTT. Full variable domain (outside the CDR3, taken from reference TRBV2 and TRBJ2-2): EPEVTQTPSHQVTQMGQEVILRCVPISNHLYFYWYRQILGQKVEFLVSFYNNEISEKSEIFDDQFSVERPDGSNFTLKIRSTKLEDSAMYFCASSTGTGVEELFFGEGSRLTVL.